This note documents a single T cell receptor (beta chain) sequence. This clone has a single count. Its antigen specificity is not known. Per-nucleotide qualities are absent, and no much larger clonotype sits a single base away. Each collaborating institution followed its own protocols to collect whole blood in K2EDTA tubes. Collaborator samples were shipped for TCRbeta analysis as frozen whole blood, isolated PBMCs, or DNA extracted from either sample type. The data were taken from a study of blood T cell repertoires in COVID-19 (dated by TCRdb to about 2020). Some background on the complete study: Collaborator samples came from the United States, Italy and Spain and covered acute and convalescent phases of COVID-19. The prospective study material was composed of cDNA or gDNA derived from T cells, B-cell-depleted T cells, or PBMCs. Deeply sampled blood TCRbeta repertoires from subjects exposed to, actively infected with, or recovered from COVID-19 were included in the dataset. The repertoires were released in a freely available public database meant as a resource for research on the immune response to SARS-CoV-2. The samples were drawn from the first 160 participants of the ongoing ImmuneRACE study and from over 950 subjects provided by 6 global collaborators. Nearly every sample came with metadata listing a de-identified subject ID, COVID-19 status, age in years and sex. Where HLA class I and class II types were available, the types were taken from metadata supplied by the sample provider, not from assay-based typing.

The immunoSEQ Assay, a bias-controlled multiplex PCR, was used to amplify TCRbeta CDR3 regions from genomic DNA. The study's own analysis went as follows. The number of nucleated cells in each sample was estimated from the amplification of reference gene primers within the assay. To quantify the absolute abundance of each unique TCRbeta CDR3 rearrangement, sequence reads were collapsed and filtered. For each sample, productive Simpson clonality was calculated as the square root of Simpson's diversity index over productive rearrangements. In TCRdb, the immuneACCESS table is reduced to in-frame sequences with V and J assigned. These tables do not hold every clone; where another copy was compared, an unresolved V gene accounts for under half, and the others remain unexplained. V and J calls plus clone size are reproduced from that table; the DNA served to infer D and trimming. The sample table holds 150,000 to 200,000 clones, of which approximately 90% were seen once. The top ten hold about 4.2% of the sample.

Study-wide conclusions, independent of this receptor: How much clinical and demographic metadata was included differed by source and by participant, and the metadata was provided uncurated.

The sequencing input was peripheral blood. This TCR derives from a human donor in a cohort sampled during active COVID-19.

Read as DNA, the sequence is TGTGCCAGTAGCGGACACCTGAACACTGAAGCTTTCTTT. This translates into CASSGHLNTEAFF. In this chain, TRBV19 is recombined with TRBJ1-1; D gene: possibly TRBD1, on 5 matching bases. V is cut by 6 bases and J by 0 bases, and the space between the germline ends is 8 bases. Including cysteine and phenylalanine, the CDR3 has 13 amino acids. Just the 39-base CDR3 DNA is kept, in frame starting at base 1. Via the germline V gene (reference sequence), CDR1 is LNHDA and CDR2 SQIVND. Reference TRBV19 and TRBJ1-1 proteins supply the regions before and after the CDR3; the full variable domain is: DGGITQSPKYLFRKEGQNVTLSCEQNLNHDAMYWYRQDPGQGLRLIYYSQIVNDFQKGDIAEGYSVSREKKESFPLTVTSAQKNPTAFYLCASSGHLNTEAFFGQGTRLTVV.